These T cell receptor beta chains were read from a single sample in a study of blood T cells in healthy people across ages. TCRdb reprocessed the 5' RACE reads via MiXCR and lists one record per CDR3 protein. The sample records about 930,000 distinct CDR3 sequences, approximately 32% being singletons. These data are also associated with another study on T cells of mothers and their children.

Sample: blood. These receptors all stem from a woman aged 40 to 50 in good health. The CDR3 runs from the conserved cysteine through the conserved F or W. D genes are given only for firm matches. Size is stated for part of the rows, as once, few or many counts, or as a class when the clone is expanded.

j_gene: TRBJ2-7
d_gene: TRBD2
v_gene: TRBV10-3
len: 15
abundance: few
CDR3aa: CAISGGLAVIYEQYF
CDR3nt: TGTGCCATCAGCGGGGGACTAGCGGTTATTTACGAGCAGTACTTC

j_gene: TRBJ2-5
d_gene: TRBD2
v_gene: TRBV29-1
len: 15
abundance: many
CDR3aa: CSVGLAGGRQETQYF
CDR3nt: TGCAGCGTTGGTCTAGCGGGGGGGCGGCAAGAGACCCAGTACTTC

j_gene: TRBJ1-1
d_gene: .
v_gene: TRBV6-2/TRBV6-3
len: 13
abundance: few
CDR3aa: CASSSADGAEAFF
CDR3nt: TGTGCCAGCAGCTCTGCTGATGGAGCTGAAGCTTTCTTT

j_gene: TRBJ2-2
d_gene: .
v_gene: TRBV11-2
len: 16
abundance: .
CDR3aa: CASSQIGQGGTGELFF
CDR3nt: TGTGCCAGCAGCCAGATTGGACAGGGAGGGACCGGGGAGCTGTTTTTT

j_gene: TRBJ1-1
d_gene: .
v_gene: TRBV5-1
len: 15
abundance: .
CDR3aa: CASRSGGGGATEAFF
CDR3nt: TGCGCCAGCAGAAGTGGGGGCGGTGGGGCCACTGAAGCTTTCTTT

j_gene: TRBJ2-5
d_gene: TRBD2
v_gene: TRBV6-6
len: 15
abundance: .
CDR3aa: CASSPLRGGLETQYF
CDR3nt: TGTGCCAGCAGCCCCCTACGGGGGGGCTTAGAGACCCAGTACTTC

j_gene: TRBJ1-2
d_gene: .
v_gene: TRBV12-3/TRBV12-4
len: 12
abundance: many
CDR3aa: CASSPGSYGYTF
CDR3nt: TGTGCCAGCAGCCCCGGGAGCTATGGCTACACCTTC

j_gene: TRBJ2-5
d_gene: TRBD1
v_gene: TRBV5-1
len: 13
abundance: .
CDR3aa: CASTPRGPETQYF
CDR3nt: TGCGCCAGCACTCCAAGGGGGCCGGAGACCCAGTACTTC

j_gene: TRBJ1-1
d_gene: .
v_gene: TRBV27
len: 15
abundance: few
CDR3aa: CASSLWGALNTEAFF
CDR3nt: TGTGCCAGCAGTTTGTGGGGGGCCCTGAACACTGAAGCTTTCTTT

j_gene: TRBJ1-1
d_gene: TRBD1
v_gene: TRBV6-2/TRBV6-3
len: 22
abundance: .
CDR3aa: CASSYSIIRDRGERGLNTEAFF
CDR3nt: TGTGCCAGCAGTTACTCGATAATCCGGGACAGGGGAGAACGAGGCCTCAACACTGAAGCTTTCTTT

j_gene: TRBJ1-2
d_gene: .
v_gene: TRBV4-1
len: 16
abundance: many
CDR3aa: CASSQDPSQGSYGYTF
CDR3nt: TGCGCCAGCAGCCAAGATCCGAGTCAGGGGAGCTATGGCTACACCTTC

j_gene: TRBJ2-7
d_gene: TRBD1
v_gene: TRBV7-9
len: 15
abundance: many
CDR3aa: CASSNVGDRAYEQYF
CDR3nt: TGTGCCAGCAGCAACGTCGGGGACAGGGCGTACGAGCAGTACTTC

j_gene: TRBJ1-1
d_gene: .
v_gene: TRBV12-3/TRBV12-4
len: 13
abundance: .
CDR3aa: CASSFWGRTEAFF
CDR3nt: TGTGCCAGCAGTTTCTGGGGTCGAACTGAAGCTTTCTTT

j_gene: TRBJ2-3
d_gene: .
v_gene: TRBV6-1
len: 14
abundance: few
CDR3aa: CASSERVPTDTQYF
CDR3nt: TGTGCCAGCAGTGAAAGGGTTCCCACAGATACGCAGTATTTT

j_gene: TRBJ1-6
d_gene: .
v_gene: TRBV4-3
len: 13
abundance: many
CDR3aa: CASGSSYNSPLHF
CDR3nt: TGCGCCAGCGGTAGCTCCTATAATTCACCCCTCCACTTT

j_gene: TRBJ2-7
d_gene: .
v_gene: TRBV7-2
len: 15
abundance: many
CDR3aa: CASSLVGGETYEQYF
CDR3nt: TGTGCCAGCAGCTTAGTAGGAGGTGAAACCTACGAGCAGTACTTC

j_gene: TRBJ2-1
d_gene: .
v_gene: TRBV15
len: 16
abundance: few
CDR3aa: CATSRDLGRAYNEQFF
CDR3nt: TGTGCCACCAGCAGAGATCTGGGCAGGGCCTACAATGAGCAGTTCTTC

j_gene: TRBJ2-3
d_gene: .
v_gene: TRBV9
len: 14
abundance: .
CDR3aa: CASSVEVRGDTQYF
CDR3nt: TGTGCCAGCAGCGTAGAAGTCAGGGGCGATACGCAGTATTTT

j_gene: TRBJ2-1
d_gene: TRBD1
v_gene: TRBV6-6
len: 15
abundance: many
CDR3aa: CASSDRGSSYNEQFF
CDR3nt: TGTGCCAGCAGCGACAGGGGGAGCTCCTACAATGAGCAGTTCTTC

j_gene: TRBJ2-3
d_gene: TRBD2
v_gene: TRBV7-6
len: 15
abundance: .
CDR3aa: CASSFNAGDTDTQYF
CDR3nt: TGTGCCAGCAGCTTTAATGCGGGGGACACAGATACGCAGTATTTT

j_gene: TRBJ2-1
d_gene: .
v_gene: TRBV14
len: 17
abundance: .
CDR3aa: CASSDEPGTGPYNEQFF
CDR3nt: TGTGCCAGCAGCGACGAACCAGGGACTGGACCCTACAATGAGCAGTTCTTC

j_gene: TRBJ2-1
d_gene: .
v_gene: TRBV7-2
len: 13
abundance: once
CDR3aa: CASSPDSQETQFF
CDR3nt: TGTGCCAGCAGCCCCGACAGCCAAGAGACCCAGTTCTTC

j_gene: TRBJ2-1
d_gene: .
v_gene: TRBV7-2
len: 15
abundance: many
CDR3aa: CASSLSGQSYNEQFF
CDR3nt: TGTGCCAGCAGCTTATCAGGACAGTCCTACAATGAGCAGTTCTTC

j_gene: TRBJ1-2
d_gene: .
v_gene: TRBV6-1
len: 14
abundance: .
CDR3aa: CASSSEISNYGYTF
CDR3nt: TGTGCCAGCAGTTCAGAGATTTCTAACTATGGCTACACCTTC

j_gene: TRBJ1-2
d_gene: .
v_gene: TRBV12-3/TRBV12-4
len: 15
abundance: .
CDR3aa: CAGSLGPGRGIGYTF
CDR3nt: TGTGCCGGCAGTTTAGGGCCGGGAAGGGGAATTGGCTACACCTTC

j_gene: TRBJ2-1
d_gene: .
v_gene: TRBV20-1
len: 14
abundance: .
CDR3aa: CSARGAEQYNEQFF
CDR3nt: TGCAGTGCTAGGGGAGCGGAGCAATACAATGAGCAGTTCTTC

j_gene: TRBJ1-2
d_gene: .
v_gene: TRBV11-2
len: 14
abundance: .
CDR3aa: CASSLMAYSYGYTF
CDR3nt: TGTGCCAGCAGCTTAATGGCGTATAGCTATGGCTACACCTTC

j_gene: TRBJ2-7
d_gene: .
v_gene: TRBV6-1
len: 15
abundance: many
CDR3aa: CASSERNGATPEQYF
CDR3nt: TGTGCCAGCAGTGAAAGGAACGGGGCGACGCCCGAGCAGTACTTC